The sequence of this T cell receptor beta chain was determined in a study of blood T cell repertoires in COVID-19. About the research overall: Researchers got acute and convalescent COVID-19 samples from the United States, Italy and Spain. T cells, B-cell-depleted T cells, or PBMCs provided the cDNA or gDNA that served as material.

Original analysis: How many nucleated cells were present was estimated from reference gene primer amplification. The repertoire was sequenced with immunoSEQ multiplex PCR; TCRdb's copy has only in-frame clones and lacks some. V, J and clone size derive from that table, while D and trimming were established from the DNA sequence. There are 90,000 to 140,000 clones in the sample; 81% occur only once, and over 35% lies in the top ten. The receptor was isolated from a man of 80 years or more with acute or convalescent COVID-19. The sample comprised peripheral blood.

CDR3 amino acids: CASSLQAGADGYTF. The CDR3 coding sequence is TGCGCCAGCAGCTTGCAGGCGGGGGCGGATGGCTACACCTTC. The genes are TRBV5-1 and TRBJ1-2; D may be TRBD1 (6 bases). Per germline, CDR1 SGHRS and CDR2 YFSETQ. Trimming took off 1 base at V and 6 bases at J, with 13 bases between the two ends. This CDR3 has 14 residues.